This TCR beta chain derives from a study of regulatory T cells in long-lasting Graves disease. Study summary: Over 5 years of antithyroid drugs plus positive TSH receptor antibodies defined persistent Graves' disease.

Arm-PCR of CDR3 regions and iRepertoire HTBI primers were used to build TCR beta libraries. A single record per CDR3 protein comes from TCRdb applying MiXCR to the multiplex PCR reads. In the table there are around 340,000 distinct CDR3 sequences, 15% to 20% of which are singletons. Specified time point: persistent/refractory GD, antithyroid drugs over 5 years with positive TRAb. RNA extracted from PBMCs served as the sequencing template. Patients of an endocrinology department in Xi'an, China, were included. About this clonotype: The antigen is unknown.

Overall study results and limits: Accuracy was possibly reduced by small sample size.

This CDR3 spans 15 amino acids. V dropped 5 bases and J dropped 2 bases, with 16 bases sitting between them. CDR1 is SGHTA and CDR2 is FQGNSA in the germline V gene. Sample: peripheral blood mononuclear cells (PBMCs), taken when the disease was refractory, from a patient treated with antithyroid drugs. The V gene is TRBV7-2, the J gene TRBJ2-7, with TRBD2 as a possible D gene (7 bases). This receptor was obtained from a female donor with Graves disease. CDR3 amino acids: CASSRGGGSPYEQYF. The CDR3 coding sequence is TGTGCCAGCAGCCGAGGGGGGGGCTCGCCCTACGAGCAGTACTTC. Full variable domain (missing parts from reference TRBV7-2 and TRBJ2-7): GAGVSQSPSNKVTEKGKDVELRCDPISGHTALYWYRQSLGQGLEFLIYFQGNSAPDKSGLPSDRFSAERTGGSVSTLTIQRTQQEDSAVYLCASSRGGGSPYEQYFGPGTRLTVT.